This T cell receptor beta chain is drawn from a study of cytomegalovirus exposure and HLA in healthy donors. The germline gives CDR1 PRHDT, CDR2 FYEKMQ (reference sequence). Losses at the gene ends were 5 bases for V and 4 bases for J; bases not matched to a gene: 5. The CDR3 runs 14 residues. 60 Vbeta and 13 Jbeta primers were used in PCR. Using immunoSEQ multiplex PCR, the repertoire was profiled, and TCRdb retains in-frame clones only, with some absent. The table shows about 160,000 clones, with 75% to 90% occurring only once. Healthy bone marrow donors made up the donors. About this clone: As yet, its antigen is unknown.

General study results and limits: The likely origin of a cluster of highly shared sequence variants was a sequencing artifact. A later analysis linked a missense variant in DCLRE1C to the trimming of TCR beta V and J genes. Donors were assumed by presence/absence analyses to have roughly uniform sequencing depth.

The chain couples TRBV13 to TRBJ1-3, with 7 bases that match TRBD1. The sample taken for sequencing was PBMCs. The origin of this receptor is a woman younger than 35 in good health and CMV-seronegative. The CDR3 DNA is TGTGCCAGCAGCCGACAGGGATCCGGAAACACCATATATTTT. Encoded protein: CASSRQGSGNTIYF.